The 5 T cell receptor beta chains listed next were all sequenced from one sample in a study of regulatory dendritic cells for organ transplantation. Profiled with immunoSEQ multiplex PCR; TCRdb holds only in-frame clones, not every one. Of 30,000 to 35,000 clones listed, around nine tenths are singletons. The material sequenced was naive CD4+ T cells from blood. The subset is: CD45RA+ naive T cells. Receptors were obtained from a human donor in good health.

This CDR3 reads CASSVVGQGRAFF. The CDR3 DNA reads TGTGCCAGCAGCGTAGTTGGACAGGGGAGAGCTTTCTTT. The V call is TRBV11-2, the J call TRBJ1-1, with 9 bases that match TRBD1. Germline lookup yields CDR1 SGHAT and CDR2 FQNNGV. The CDR3 extends over 13 amino acids. V dropped 5 bases and J dropped 10; count of bases not matched to a gene: 8.

This CDR3 is CSVEDPSFVGSSTDTQYF. For the CDR3, the DNA is TGCAGCGTTGAAGATCCGAGCTTTGTAGGGTCTAGCACAGATACGCAGTATTTT. The chain combines TRBV29-1 with TRBJ2-3; D gene uncertain. CDR1 and CDR2 (germline): SQVTM, ANQGSEA. V lost 0 bases and J lost 0, with 19 bases in between. The CDR3 spans 18 residues.

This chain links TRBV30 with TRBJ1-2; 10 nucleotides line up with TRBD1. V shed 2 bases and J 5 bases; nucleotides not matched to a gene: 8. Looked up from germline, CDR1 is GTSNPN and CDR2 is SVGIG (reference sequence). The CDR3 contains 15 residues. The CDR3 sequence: CAWSTPGQGRYGYTF. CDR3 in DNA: TGTGCCTGGAGTACTCCGGGACAGGGGCGATATGGCTACACCTTC.

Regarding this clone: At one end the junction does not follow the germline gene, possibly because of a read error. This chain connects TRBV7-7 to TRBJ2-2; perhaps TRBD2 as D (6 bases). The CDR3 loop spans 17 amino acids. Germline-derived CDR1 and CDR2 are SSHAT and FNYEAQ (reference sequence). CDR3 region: CASSPNPGLGNTGELFF. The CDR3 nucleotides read TGTGCTAGCAGCCCCAACCCGGGACTGGGGAACACCGGGGAGCTGTTTTTT.

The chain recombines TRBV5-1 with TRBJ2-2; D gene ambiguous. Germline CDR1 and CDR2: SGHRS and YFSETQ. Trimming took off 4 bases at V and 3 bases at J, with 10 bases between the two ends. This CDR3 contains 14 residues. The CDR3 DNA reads TGCGCCAGCAGCCCACGCTATTACACCGGGGAGCTGTTTTTT. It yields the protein CASSPRYYTGELFF.